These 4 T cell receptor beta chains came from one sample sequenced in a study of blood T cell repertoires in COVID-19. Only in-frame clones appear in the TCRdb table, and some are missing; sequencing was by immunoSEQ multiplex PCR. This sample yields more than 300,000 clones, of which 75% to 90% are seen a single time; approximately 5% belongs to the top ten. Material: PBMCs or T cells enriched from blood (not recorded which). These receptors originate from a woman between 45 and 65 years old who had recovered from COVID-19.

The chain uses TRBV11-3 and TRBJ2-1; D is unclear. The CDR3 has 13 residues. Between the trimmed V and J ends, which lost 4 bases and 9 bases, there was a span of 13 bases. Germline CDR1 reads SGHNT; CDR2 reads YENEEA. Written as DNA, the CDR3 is TGTGCCAGCAGCTCCCGAGGAGAGAGTGAGCAGTTCTTC. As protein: CASSSRGESEQFF.

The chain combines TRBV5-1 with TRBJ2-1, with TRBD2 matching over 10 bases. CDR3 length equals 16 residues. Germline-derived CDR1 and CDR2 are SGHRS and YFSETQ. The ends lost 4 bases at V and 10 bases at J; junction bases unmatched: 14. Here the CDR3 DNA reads TGCGCCAGCAGCCCGGCCGTAGCGGGGGGAGGAGAAGAGCAGTTCTTC. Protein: CASSPAVAGGGEEQFF.

The CDR3 bases are TGTGCCAGCTCACGGGACAGCAAGACCTATGGCTACACCTTC. Protein sequence: CASSRDSKTYGYTF. The chain has TRBV18 and TRBJ1-2, with 7 bases fitting TRBD1. The CDR3 loop spans 14 amino acids. V shed 4 bases and J 4 bases; nucleotides not matched to a gene: 6. Germline-derived CDR1 and CDR2 are KGHSH and LQKENI.

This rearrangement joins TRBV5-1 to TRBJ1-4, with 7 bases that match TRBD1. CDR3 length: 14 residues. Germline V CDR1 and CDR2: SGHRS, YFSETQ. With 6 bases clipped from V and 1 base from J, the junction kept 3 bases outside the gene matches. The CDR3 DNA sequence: TGCGCCAGCAACAGGGGCGTAACTAATGAAAAACTGTTTTTT. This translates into CASNRGVTNEKLFF.